This T cell receptor beta chain was sequenced in a study of blood T cell repertoires in COVID-19. Study at large: Italy, Spain and the United States were the sources of the convalescent and acute COVID-19 samples.

Profiling relied on immunoSEQ multiplex PCR, and the TCRdb table lists in-frame clones only, not all of them. The sample contains 15,000 to 20,000 clones, 85% to 90% of which appear only once. The CDR3 is 16 residues long. The V gene end was trimmed by 6 bases and the J gene end by 8 bases; junction bases not matched to a gene: 14. Germline V gene sequence: CDR1 KGHSH, CDR2 LQKENI. Sequencing was carried out using peripheral blood. The chain uses TRBV18 and TRBJ2-1, with 9 bases matching TRBD2. The sequence derives from a man aged 70 or older with acute or convalescent COVID-19. The CDR3 here is CASSLSIAGVGDEQFF. In DNA, the CDR3 is TGTGCCAGCTCTCTGTCGATAGCGGGAGTCGGCGATGAGCAGTTCTTC.